The 30 T cell receptor beta chains reported below all come from one sample, sequenced in a study of blood T cell repertoires in COVID-19. Method: immunoSEQ multiplex PCR; TCRdb's copy keeps in-frame clones and lacks some. The sample has around 80,000 clones, around nine tenths seen once; the top ten hold under 8.5%. The sequenced sample consisted of peripheral blood. The receptors here all came from an elderly man with active or convalescent COVID-19.

This chain joins TRBV7-2 and TRBJ1-1, with D maybe TRBD1 (6 bases). This CDR3 has 15 residues. The V gene lost 1 base and the J gene lost 4 bases, with 13 bases spanning the gap. From germline, CDR1 is SGHTA and CDR2 FQGNSA. CDR3 amino acids: CASSLVLTGSTEAFF. The CDR3 DNA sequence: TGTGCCAGCAGCTTAGTTTTAACAGGGAGCACTGAAGCTTTCTTT.

V and J are TRBV19 and TRBJ1-2; 9 bases agree with TRBD1. CDR1 and CDR2 from the germline V gene are LNHDA and SQIVND (reference sequence). This CDR3 has 15 residues. Unmatched junction bases numbered 8, after V lost 5 bases and J lost 4 bases. The CDR3 is CASSSSQGAVYGYTF. The CDR3 DNA follows: TGTGCCAGTAGTTCGTCACAGGGGGCCGTCTATGGCTACACCTTC.

This chain's CDR3 is CASSPLGSSYNEQFF. DNA of the CDR3: TGTGCCAGCTCACCACTGGGGAGCTCCTACAATGAGCAGTTCTTC. V is TRBV18 and J is TRBJ2-1; perhaps TRBD2 as D (5 bases). Trimming took 1 base from V and 0 from J, leaving 7 bases between them. The CDR3 has 15 residues. CDR1 and CDR2 (germline): KGHSH, LQKENI.

This sequence joins TRBV27 and TRBJ1-1; D gene unclear. Germline values: CDR1 MNHEY, CDR2 SMNVEV (reference sequence). The CDR3 is 14 amino acids. V was pared by 5 bases and J by 5 bases, with 15 bases between. CDR3 DNA sequence: TGTGCCAGCAGTCCGACTTGGGTTAGAACTGAAGCTTTCTTT. This codes for CASSPTWVRTEAFF.

The rearrangement links TRBV19 to TRBJ2-6; 9 positions match TRBD1. Germline V gene sequence: CDR1 LNHDA, CDR2 SQIVND (reference sequence). J was trimmed by 0 bases and V by 9 bases; bases with no gene match: 9. The CDR3 spans 17 residues. The CDR3 coding sequence is TGTGCCAGCCAACGCGGGACAGGGAGCTCTGGGGCCAACGTCCTGACTTTC. Protein: CASQRGTGSSGANVLTF.

The CDR3 DNA reads TGTGCCAGCAGCTCGACAGGGAGACGGGAGCAGTACGTC. It is translated as CASSSTGRREQYV. The chain joins TRBV7-9 to TRBJ2-7; 7 bases are shared with TRBD1. This CDR3 is built from 13 residues. After removal of 4 bases from V and 7 bases from J, the junction contained 7 bases not matched to a gene. In germline, CDR1 is SEHNR, CDR2 FQNEAQ (reference sequence).

J is TRBJ1-1 and V is TRBV28; D is uncertain. Germline loops: CDR1 MDHEN, CDR2 SYDVKM. The CDR3 is made up of 12 amino acids. Trimming left V 6 bases short and J 6 bases short, with 11 bases between. CDR3 coding DNA: TGTGCCAGCAGAAACAACCTGGCTGAAGCTTTCTTT. Its protein is CASRNNLAEAFF.

The chain combines TRBV2 with TRBJ2-7, with TRBD2 matching 8 bases. Trimming at V came to 3 bases and at J to 9 bases, leaving 7 bases not matched to a gene. This CDR3 comprises 13 residues. The germline gives CDR1 SNHLY, CDR2 FYNNEI. CDR3 residues: CASSEVSGVRQYV. The CDR3 DNA reads TGTGCCAGCAGTGAGGTTAGCGGGGTAAGGCAGTACGTC.

V and J are TRBV18 and TRBJ2-7; D gene ambiguous. V shed 3 bases and J shed 3 bases, with 6 bases lying between them. The CDR3 sequence is 12 residues long. CDR1 is KGHSH and CDR2 is LQKENI in the germline V gene. The CDR3 DNA reads TGTGCCAGCTCACCGACGGGCTACGAGCAGTACGTC. It encodes CASSPTGYEQYV.

The V gene is TRBV27, the J gene TRBJ1-5; D is ambiguous. Trimming took 3 bases from V and 7 from J, leaving 10 bases between them. Germline CDR1 is MNHEY and CDR2 is SMNVEV (reference sequence). The CDR3 is 13 amino acids. CDR3 DNA: TGTGCCAGCAGTTTGGTTTGGCCACAGCCCCAGCATTTT. Translated: CASSLVWPQPQHF.

The chain employs TRBV2 and TRBJ1-2, with a possible D match to TRBD1 (6 bases). The CDR3 length is 14 residues. Germline V gene lookup returns CDR1 SNHLY and CDR2 FYNNEI. V shed 2 bases and J shed 12 bases, with 19 bases lying between them. In DNA form, the CDR3 reads TGTGCCAGCAGTGAATCGCGAACAGGGACGCGTCACACCTTC. Translated, it gives CASSESRTGTRHTF.

The V and J genes are TRBV6-6 and TRBJ1-2; TRBD1 aligns across 7 bases. V lost 8 bases, J lost 7 bases, and 7 bases stayed unmatched. Per the germline V gene, CDR1 is MNHNY and CDR2 is SVGAGI (reference sequence). This CDR3 has 12 residues. CDR3 sequence reads: CASLEGAVGYTF. The DNA of the CDR3 is TGTGCCAGCTTAGAGGGGGCGGTTGGCTACACCTTC.

This chain uses TRBV5-6 with TRBJ2-1; no firm D call. The CDR3 has 12 amino acids. Germline V CDR1 and CDR2: SGHDT, YYEEEE. The V and J ends lost 2 bases and 7 bases respectively, with 7 bases between them. CDR3 sequence: CASSFVRNEQFF. The CDR3 DNA reads TGTGCCAGCAGCTTCGTCCGGAATGAGCAGTTCTTC.

The chain carries TRBV24-1 and TRBJ1-4; 8 positions agree with TRBD1. V dropped 4 bases and J dropped 5; count of bases not matched to a gene: 5. The CDR3 length is 15 residues. The germline CDR1 and CDR2 sequences are KGHDR and SFDVKD. CDR3 residues: CATSDPRTGNEKLFF. The CDR3 DNA follows: TGTGCCACCAGTGACCCACGGACAGGGAATGAAAAACTGTTTTTT.

This chain joins TRBV11-2 and TRBJ2-5; TRBD1 matches 7 bases. The germline CDR1 and CDR2 sequences are SGHAT and FQNNGV. With V trimmed by 6 bases and J by 5 bases, 6 bases remained unmatched. The CDR3 loop spans 13 amino acids. The CDR3 region has the DNA TGTGCCAGCAGGGTGACAGGGTTGGAGACCCAGTACTTC. This gives the protein CASRVTGLETQYF.

This chain joins TRBV6-5 and TRBJ1-6; D call uncertain. CDR1 is MNHEY, CDR2 SVGAGI, per germline. With 6 bases removed from V and 8 bases from J, the gap between germline ends came to 8 bases. The CDR3 is 12 residues long. Here the CDR3 reads CASRRSDSPLHF. CDR3 sequence (DNA): TGTGCCAGCAGGAGGAGTGATTCACCCCTCCACTTT.

A single count supports this clone. The V and J genes are TRBV2 and TRBJ1-1; no clear D gene. This CDR3 contains 15 residues. The V end was cut by 4 bases, the J end by 4 bases, with 16 bases between. Germline CDR1 and CDR2: SNHLY and FYNNEI. CDR3 nucleotide sequence: TGTGCCAGCAGTGGAGGAGGGAGTCCGCGCACTGAAGCTTTCTTT. Protein product: CASSGGGSPRTEAFF.

The chain has TRBV6-1 and TRBJ1-2; 7 nucleotides agree with TRBD1. There are 14 residues in the CDR3. The J segment lost 2 bases and the V segment lost 6 bases, leaving 6 bases of the junction unmatched. Germline V gene sequence: CDR1 MNHNS, CDR2 SASEGT. The DNA of the CDR3 is TGTGCCAGCAGCCAGACAGGGTCGAACTATGGCTACACCTTC. It is translated as CASSQTGSNYGYTF.

The V and J genes are TRBV7-8 and TRBJ2-6; 9 nucleotides line up with TRBD1. Germline V gene lookup returns CDR1 SGHVS and CDR2 FQNEAQ. V lost 5 bases, J lost 2 bases, and 4 bases stayed unmatched. The length of the CDR3 is 16 residues. CDR3 protein: CASSRGQGPGANVLTF. The CDR3 DNA follows: TGTGCCAGCAGCAGGGGACAGGGTCCTGGGGCCAACGTCCTGACTTTC.

The chain combines TRBV18 with TRBJ1-1; possibly TRBD1 for D (5 bases). The CDR3 sequence is 15 residues long. Germline V gives CDR1 KGHSH, CDR2 LQKENI. V was pared by 0 bases and J by 4 bases, with 12 bases between. The CDR3 DNA sequence: TGTGCCAGCTCACCACCGGGGGGATCATCCACTGAAGCTTTCTTT. It specifies CASSPPGGSSTEAFF. Drawing the rest from reference TRBV18 and TRBJ1-1, the complete variable domain is NAGVMQNPRHLVRRRGQEARLRCSPMKGHSHVYWYRQLPEEGLKFMVYLQKENIIDESGMPKERFSAEFPKEGPSILRIQQVVRGDSAAYFCASSPPGGSSTEAFFGQGTRLTVV.

The gene calls are TRBV29-1 and TRBJ2-5; possibly TRBD1 for D (7 bases). The V end lost 6 bases, the J end lost 5 bases, and 19 bases lay between the germline ends. Germline CDR1 and CDR2: SQVTM and ANQGSEA. The CDR3 runs to 14 residues. For the CDR3, the DNA is TGCAGCGTCAGGCCAGGGGGGCGCTGGGAGACCCAGTACTTC. Its translation: CSVRPGGRWETQYF.

V usage is TRBV4-1 and J usage is TRBJ2-1; a weak D match, TRBD2 (5 bases). The CDR3 sequence is 17 residues long. V was clipped by 1 base and J by 0 bases, with 13 bases between them. Germline V gives CDR1 MGHRA, CDR2 YSYEKL. The CDR3 loop reads CASSQALAASSYNEQFF. CDR3 coding DNA: TGCGCCAGCAGCCAAGCGCTAGCTGCTAGCTCCTACAATGAGCAGTTCTTC.

This sequence joins TRBV7-2 and TRBJ2-1, with TRBD2 as a possible D gene (6 bases). The V gene's germline CDR1 is SGHTA and CDR2 FQGNSA. With 6 bases removed from V and 7 bases from J, the gap between germline ends came to 19 bases. The CDR3 loop spans 15 amino acids. The CDR3 DNA follows: TGTGCCAGCAGGTCGGCGGGGTTCCCAAAAAATGAGCAGTTCTTC. Translating it yields CASRSAGFPKNEQFF.

The V call is TRBV3-1 (or the pseudogene TRBV3-2), the J call TRBJ2-3, with 8 nucleotides matching TRBD2. Looked up from germline, CDR1 is LGHDT and CDR2 is YNNKEL (reference sequence). The ends lost 2 bases at V and 3 bases at J; junction bases unmatched: 7. The CDR3 contains 16 residues. Here the CDR3 DNA reads TGTGCCAGCAGCCAACCCCACGGGGGGGGGACAGATACGCAGTATTTT. This encodes CASSQPHGGGTDTQYF.

The rearrangement links TRBV19 to TRBJ2-3; TRBD2 might be the D (6 bases). This CDR3 contains 15 residues. Germline-derived CDR1 and CDR2 are LNHDA and SQIVND (reference sequence). Deletions cut 2 bases from V and 6 bases from J, with 15 bases between. The CDR3 nucleotides read TGTGCCAGTAGTATAAGGAGGGGCATGTTGGATACGCAGTATTTT. It codes for CASSIRRGMLDTQYF.

The gene calls are TRBV2 and TRBJ2-6; the match to TRBD1 covers 7 bases. In germline, CDR1 is SNHLY, CDR2 FYNNEI. The J segment lost 0 bases and the V segment lost 6 bases, leaving 5 bases of the junction unmatched. The CDR3 loop spans 16 amino acids. DNA for the CDR3: TGTGCCAGCAGCGGACAGGCCAGCTCTGGGGCCAACGTCCTGACTTTC. It is translated as CASSGQASSGANVLTF.

The V and J genes are TRBV19 and TRBJ1-2, with D uncertain. V gave up 2 bases and J gave up 0 bases, with 10 bases separating them. Germline lookup yields CDR1 LNHDA and CDR2 SQIVND (reference sequence). The CDR3 is made up of 15 amino acids. The CDR3 is CASSISPGANYGYTF. CDR3 bases: TGTGCCAGTAGTATATCGCCGGGAGCTAACTATGGCTACACCTTC.

The V and J genes are TRBV6-4 and TRBJ2-3; 11 positions match TRBD2. The CDR3 is 18 residues long. Germline V gene lookup returns CDR1 MRHNA and CDR2 SNTAGT. V lost 2 bases, J lost 1 base, and 8 bases stayed unmatched. The CDR3 nucleotides are TGTGCCAGCAGTGACGTACTAGCGGGAGTTGGGGGCACAGATACGCAGTATTTT. Amino acids: CASSDVLAGVGGTDTQYF.

The chain couples TRBV29-1 to TRBJ2-1, with 8 bases lining up with TRBD1. Germline V gives CDR1 SQVTM, CDR2 ANQGSEA. V lost 0 bases, J lost 4 bases, and 8 bases stayed unmatched. The CDR3 has 16 residues. CDR3 in amino acids: CSVEDWGQEFYNEQFF. The CDR3, as DNA: TGCAGCGTTGAAGACTGGGGACAGGAGTTTTACAATGAGCAGTTCTTC.

CDR3 region: CASSSRDRAGYTF. CDR3 coding DNA: TGTGCCAGCAGCTCCCGGGACAGGGCCGGCTACACCTTC. The chain links TRBV7-9 to TRBJ1-2; 9 nucleotides agree with TRBD1. The CDR3 is 13 amino acids. The germline V gene has CDR1 SEHNR and CDR2 FQNEAQ (reference sequence). Germline trimming cut 4 bases from V and 8 bases from J; bases unmatched to any gene: 5.